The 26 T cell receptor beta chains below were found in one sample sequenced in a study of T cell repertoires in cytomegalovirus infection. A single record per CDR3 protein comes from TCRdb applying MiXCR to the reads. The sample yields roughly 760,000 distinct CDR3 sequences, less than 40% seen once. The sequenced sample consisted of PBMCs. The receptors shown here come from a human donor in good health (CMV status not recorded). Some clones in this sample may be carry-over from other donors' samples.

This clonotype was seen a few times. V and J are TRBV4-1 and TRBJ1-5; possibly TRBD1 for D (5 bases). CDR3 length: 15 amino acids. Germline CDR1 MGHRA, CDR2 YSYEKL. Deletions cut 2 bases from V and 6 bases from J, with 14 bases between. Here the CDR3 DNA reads TGCGCCAGCAGCCAACGGGGCGGAGGCTCTCAGCCCCAGCATTTT. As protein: CASSQRGGGSQPQHF.

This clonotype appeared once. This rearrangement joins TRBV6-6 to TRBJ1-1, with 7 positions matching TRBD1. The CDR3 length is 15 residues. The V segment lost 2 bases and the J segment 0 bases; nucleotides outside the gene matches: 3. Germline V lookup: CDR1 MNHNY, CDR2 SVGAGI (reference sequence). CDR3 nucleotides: TGTGCCAGCAGTTACACAGACAGGGTGAACACTGAAGCTTTCTTT. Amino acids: CASSYTDRVNTEAFF.

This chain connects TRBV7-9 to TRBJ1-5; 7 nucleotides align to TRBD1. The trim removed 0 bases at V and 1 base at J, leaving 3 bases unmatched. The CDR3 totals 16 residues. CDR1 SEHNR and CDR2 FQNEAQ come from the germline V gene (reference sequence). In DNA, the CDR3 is TGTGCCAGCAGCTTAGCAGGGACAGAAAGCAATCAGCCCCAGCATTTT. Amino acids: CASSLAGTESNQPQHF.

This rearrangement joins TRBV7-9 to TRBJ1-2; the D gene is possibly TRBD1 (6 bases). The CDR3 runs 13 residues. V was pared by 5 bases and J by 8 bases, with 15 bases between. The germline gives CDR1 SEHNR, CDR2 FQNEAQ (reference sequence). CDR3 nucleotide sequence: TGTGCCAGCAGCCTCATCCGACAGGAAGGCTACACCTTC. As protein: CASSLIRQEGYTF.

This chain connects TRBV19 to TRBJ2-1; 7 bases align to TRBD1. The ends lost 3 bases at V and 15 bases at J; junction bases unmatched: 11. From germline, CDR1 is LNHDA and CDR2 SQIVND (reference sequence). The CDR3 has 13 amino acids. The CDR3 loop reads CASSILWRQGRFF. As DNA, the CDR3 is TGTGCCAGTAGTATTTTGTGGAGACAGGGCAGGTTCTTC.

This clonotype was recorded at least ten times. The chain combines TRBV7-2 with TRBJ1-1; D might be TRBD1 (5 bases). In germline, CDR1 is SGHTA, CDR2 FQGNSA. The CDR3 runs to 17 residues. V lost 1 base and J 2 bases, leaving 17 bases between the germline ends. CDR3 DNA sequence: TGTGCCAGCAGCTTAGTCCGGATGGGGCGCGTAAACACTGAAGCTTTCTTT. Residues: CASSLVRMGRVNTEAFF.

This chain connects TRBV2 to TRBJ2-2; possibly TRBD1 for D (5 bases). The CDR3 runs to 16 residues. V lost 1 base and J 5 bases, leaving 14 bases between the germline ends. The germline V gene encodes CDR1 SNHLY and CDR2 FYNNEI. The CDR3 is CASSEVGRAETGELFF. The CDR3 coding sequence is TGTGCCAGCAGTGAAGTGGGCAGGGCGGAGACCGGGGAGCTGTTTTTT.

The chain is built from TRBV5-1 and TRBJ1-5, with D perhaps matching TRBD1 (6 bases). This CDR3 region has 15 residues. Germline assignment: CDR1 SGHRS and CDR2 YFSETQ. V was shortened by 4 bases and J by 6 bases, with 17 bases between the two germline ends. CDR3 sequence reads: CASSEEGGFSQPQHF. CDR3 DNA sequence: TGCGCCAGCAGCGAAGAGGGGGGTTTCAGTCAGCCCCAGCATTTT.

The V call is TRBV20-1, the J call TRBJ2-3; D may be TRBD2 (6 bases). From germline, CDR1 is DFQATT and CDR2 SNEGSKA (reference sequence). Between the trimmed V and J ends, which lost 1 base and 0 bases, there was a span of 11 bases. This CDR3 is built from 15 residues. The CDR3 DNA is TGCAGTGCTAGAGTAAGCGGGCGGAGCACAGATACGCAGTATTTT. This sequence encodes CSARVSGRSTDTQYF.

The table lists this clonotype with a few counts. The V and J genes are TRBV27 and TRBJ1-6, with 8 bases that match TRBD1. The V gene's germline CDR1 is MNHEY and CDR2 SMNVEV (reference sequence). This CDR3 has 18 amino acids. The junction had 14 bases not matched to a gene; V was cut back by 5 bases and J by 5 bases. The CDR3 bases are TGTGCCAGCAGTCCCCGACAGGGGCCCGTCATCCATAATTCACCCCTCCACTTT. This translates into CASSPRQGPVIHNSPLHF.

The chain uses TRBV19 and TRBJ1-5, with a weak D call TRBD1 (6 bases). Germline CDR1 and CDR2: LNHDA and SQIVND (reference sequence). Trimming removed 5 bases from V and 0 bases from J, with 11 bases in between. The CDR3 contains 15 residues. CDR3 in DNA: TGTGCCAGTAGTGTGGGACACCTTAGCAATCAGCCCCAGCATTTT. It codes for CASSVGHLSNQPQHF.

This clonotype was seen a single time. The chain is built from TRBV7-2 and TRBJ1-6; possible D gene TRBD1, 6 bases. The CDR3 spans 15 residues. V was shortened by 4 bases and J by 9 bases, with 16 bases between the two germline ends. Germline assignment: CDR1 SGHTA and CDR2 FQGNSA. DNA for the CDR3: TGTGCCAGCAGCTCGTTCGGGGGCCGGATTTCACCCCTCCACTTT. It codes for CASSSFGGRISPLHF.

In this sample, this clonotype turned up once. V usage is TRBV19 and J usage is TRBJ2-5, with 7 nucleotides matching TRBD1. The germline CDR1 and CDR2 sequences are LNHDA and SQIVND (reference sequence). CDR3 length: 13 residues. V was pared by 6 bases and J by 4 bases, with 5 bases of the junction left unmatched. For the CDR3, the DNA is TGTGCCAGTAGCCGAGACAGGGTAGAGACCCAGTACTTC. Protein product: CASSRDRVETQYF.

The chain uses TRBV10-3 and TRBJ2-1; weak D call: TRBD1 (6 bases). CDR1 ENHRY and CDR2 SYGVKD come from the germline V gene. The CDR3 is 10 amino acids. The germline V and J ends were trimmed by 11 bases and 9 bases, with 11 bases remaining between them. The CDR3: CAAGEGEQFF. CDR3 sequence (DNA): TGTGCCGCAGGGGAAGGTGAGCAGTTCTTC.

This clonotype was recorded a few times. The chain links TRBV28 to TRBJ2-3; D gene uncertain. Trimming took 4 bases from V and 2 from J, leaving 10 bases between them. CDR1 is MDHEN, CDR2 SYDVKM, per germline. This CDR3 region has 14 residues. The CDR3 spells CASSWARSTDTQYF. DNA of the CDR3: TGTGCCAGCAGTTGGGCGAGATCCACAGATACGCAGTATTTT.

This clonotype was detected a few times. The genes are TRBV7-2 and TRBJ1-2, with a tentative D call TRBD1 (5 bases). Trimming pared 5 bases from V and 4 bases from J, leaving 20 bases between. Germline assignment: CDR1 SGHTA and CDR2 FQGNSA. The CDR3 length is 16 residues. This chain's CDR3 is CASSRAPREGSYGYTF. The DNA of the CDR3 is TGTGCCAGCAGCCGCGCCCCGAGGGAGGGGAGCTATGGCTACACCTTC.

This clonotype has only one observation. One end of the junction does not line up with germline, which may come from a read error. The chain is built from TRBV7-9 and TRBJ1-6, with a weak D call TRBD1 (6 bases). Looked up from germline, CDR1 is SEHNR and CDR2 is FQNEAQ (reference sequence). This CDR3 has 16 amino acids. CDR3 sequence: CAISRSPGHYNSPLHF. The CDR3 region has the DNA TGTGCCATCAGCCGGAGCCCGGGACATTATAATTCACCCCTCCACTTT.

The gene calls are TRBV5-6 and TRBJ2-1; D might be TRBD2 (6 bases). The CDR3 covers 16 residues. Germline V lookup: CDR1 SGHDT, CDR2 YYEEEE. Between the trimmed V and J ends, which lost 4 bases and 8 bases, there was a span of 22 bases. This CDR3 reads CASSVEDGRERHEQFF. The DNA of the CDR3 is TGTGCCAGCAGCGTGGAGGATGGACGGGAGCGCCATGAGCAGTTCTTC.

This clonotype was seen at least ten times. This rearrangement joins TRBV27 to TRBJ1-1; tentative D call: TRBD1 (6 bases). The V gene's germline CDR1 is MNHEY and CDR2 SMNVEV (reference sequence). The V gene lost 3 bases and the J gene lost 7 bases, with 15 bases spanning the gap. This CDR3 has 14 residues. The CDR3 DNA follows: TGTGCCAGCAGTTTTTTCGGGGGGCTAGATGAAGCTTTCTTT. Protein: CASSFFGGLDEAFF.

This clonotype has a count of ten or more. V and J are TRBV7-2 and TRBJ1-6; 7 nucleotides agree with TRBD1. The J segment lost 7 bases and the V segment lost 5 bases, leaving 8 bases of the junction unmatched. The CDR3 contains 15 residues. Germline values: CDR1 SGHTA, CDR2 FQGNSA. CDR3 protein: CASSPRQGGNSPLHF. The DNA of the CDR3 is TGTGCCAGCAGCCCTCGACAGGGAGGGAATTCACCCCTCCACTTT.

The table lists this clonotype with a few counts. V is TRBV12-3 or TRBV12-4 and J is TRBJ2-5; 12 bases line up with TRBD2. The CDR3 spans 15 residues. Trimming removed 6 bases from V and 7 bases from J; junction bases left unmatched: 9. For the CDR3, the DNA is TGTGCCAGCAGGTCTAGCGGGAGGGCCCAGGGGACCCAGTACTTC. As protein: CASRSSGRAQGTQYF.

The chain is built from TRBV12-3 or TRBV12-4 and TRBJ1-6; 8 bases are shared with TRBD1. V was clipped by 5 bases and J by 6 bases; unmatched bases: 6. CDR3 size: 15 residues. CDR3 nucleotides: TGTGCCAGCAGTCCATCGACAGGGGTTAATTCACCCCTCCACTTT. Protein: CASSPSTGVNSPLHF.

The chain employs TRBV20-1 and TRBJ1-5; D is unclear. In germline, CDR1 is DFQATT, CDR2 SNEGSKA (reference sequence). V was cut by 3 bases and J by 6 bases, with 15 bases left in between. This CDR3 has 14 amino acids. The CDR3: CSASFARGIQPQHF. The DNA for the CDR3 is TGCAGTGCTAGTTTTGCCCGGGGAATTCAGCCCCAGCATTTT.

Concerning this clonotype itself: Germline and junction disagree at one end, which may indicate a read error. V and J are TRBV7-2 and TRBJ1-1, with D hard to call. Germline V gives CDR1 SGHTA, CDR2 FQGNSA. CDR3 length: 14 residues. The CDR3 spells CDSSLLGFRTEAFF. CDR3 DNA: TGTGACAGCAGCTTATTAGGGTTTCGCACTGAAGCTTTCTTT.

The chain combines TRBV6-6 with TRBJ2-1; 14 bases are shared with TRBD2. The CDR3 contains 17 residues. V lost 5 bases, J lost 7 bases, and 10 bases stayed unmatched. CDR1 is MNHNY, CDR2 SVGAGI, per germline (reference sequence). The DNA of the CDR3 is TGTGCCAGCAGTCGCGGAGGACTAGCGGGAGGAAGGAATGAGCAGTTCTTC. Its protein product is CASSRGGLAGGRNEQFF.

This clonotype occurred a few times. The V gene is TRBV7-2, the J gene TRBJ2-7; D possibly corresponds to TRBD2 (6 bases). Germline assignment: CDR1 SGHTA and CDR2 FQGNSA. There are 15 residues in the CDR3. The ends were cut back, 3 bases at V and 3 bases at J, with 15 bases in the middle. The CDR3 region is CASSFRDGGFYEQYF. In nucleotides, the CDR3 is TGTGCCAGCAGCTTCCGGGACGGGGGTTTCTACGAGCAGTACTTC.